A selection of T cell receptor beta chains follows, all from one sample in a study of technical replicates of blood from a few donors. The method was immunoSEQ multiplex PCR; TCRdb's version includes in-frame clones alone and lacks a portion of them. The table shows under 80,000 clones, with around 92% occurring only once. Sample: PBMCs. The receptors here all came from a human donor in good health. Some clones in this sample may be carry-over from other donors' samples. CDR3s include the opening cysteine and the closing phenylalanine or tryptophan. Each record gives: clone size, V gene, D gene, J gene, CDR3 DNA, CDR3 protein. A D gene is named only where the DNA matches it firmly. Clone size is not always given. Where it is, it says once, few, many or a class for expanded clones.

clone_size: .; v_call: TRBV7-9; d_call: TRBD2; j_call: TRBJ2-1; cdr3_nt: TGTGCCAGCAGCCCGGGACTAGCGGGGGGGTTTGAGCAGTTCTTC; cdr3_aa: CASSPGLAGGFEQFF
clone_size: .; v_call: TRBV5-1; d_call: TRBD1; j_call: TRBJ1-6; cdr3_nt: TGCGCCAGCACCCCGGGACAGAGCCTTAATTCACCCCTCCACTTT; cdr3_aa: CASTPGQSLNSPLHF
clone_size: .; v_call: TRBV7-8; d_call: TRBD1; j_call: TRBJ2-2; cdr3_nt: TGTGCCAGCAGCTCTAGACAGGGGGCGGAGGGGGAGCTGTTTTTT; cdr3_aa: CASSSRQGAEGELFF
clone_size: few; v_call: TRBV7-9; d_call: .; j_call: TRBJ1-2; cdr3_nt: TGTGCCAGCAGCTCCTTTATGAACTATGGCTACACCTTC; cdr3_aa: CASSSFMNYGYTF
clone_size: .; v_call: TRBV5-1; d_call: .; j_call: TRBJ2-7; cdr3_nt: TGCGCCAGCAGCCGGGACGGAGGGGCGATGGAGCAGTACTTC; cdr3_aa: CASSRDGGAMEQYF
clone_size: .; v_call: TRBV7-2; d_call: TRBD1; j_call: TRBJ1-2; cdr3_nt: TGTGCCAGCAAGGCCGGACAGGGGGCAAGCTACACCTTC; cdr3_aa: CASKAGQGASYTF
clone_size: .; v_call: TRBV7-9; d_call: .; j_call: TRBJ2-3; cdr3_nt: TGTGCCAGCAGCCTAACTTACACAGATACGCAGTATTTT; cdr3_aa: CASSLTYTDTQYF
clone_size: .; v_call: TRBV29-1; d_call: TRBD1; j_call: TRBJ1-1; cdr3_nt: TGCAGCGTCGGGGGACAGGCTAGGACTGAAGCTTTCTTT; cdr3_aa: CSVGGQARTEAFF
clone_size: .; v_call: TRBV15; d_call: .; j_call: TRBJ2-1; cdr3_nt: TGTGCCACCAGCAGAGTAGGCCAGGGCCGAAATGAGCAGTTCTTC; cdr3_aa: CATSRVGQGRNEQFF
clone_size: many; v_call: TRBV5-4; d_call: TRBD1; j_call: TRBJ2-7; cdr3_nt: TGTGCCAGCAGCTTGGTGCCAGGGGGCTTCTACGAGCAGTACTTC; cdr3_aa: CASSLVPGGFYEQYF
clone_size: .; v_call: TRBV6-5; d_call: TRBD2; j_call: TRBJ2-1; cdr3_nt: TGTGCCAGCAGTTCTCGGACTAGCGGAGACAATGAGCAGTTCTTC; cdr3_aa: CASSSRTSGDNEQFF
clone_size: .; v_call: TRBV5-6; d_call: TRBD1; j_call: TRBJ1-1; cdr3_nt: TGTGCCAGCAGCTTGACTAGACAGGGGGCGGTTTTGGGGGTGGAAGCTTTCTTT; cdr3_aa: CASSLTRQGAVLGVEAFF
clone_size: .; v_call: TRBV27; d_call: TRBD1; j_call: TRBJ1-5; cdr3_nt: TGTGCCTCAACCCGACAGGGAGGTAGCAATCAGCCCCAGCATTTT; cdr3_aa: CASTRQGGSNQPQHF
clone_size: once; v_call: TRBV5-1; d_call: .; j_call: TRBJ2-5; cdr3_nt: TGCGCCAGCAGCTGGCCCCTCGGACAAAGTGTGGAGACCCAGTACTTC; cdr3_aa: CASSWPLGQSVETQYF
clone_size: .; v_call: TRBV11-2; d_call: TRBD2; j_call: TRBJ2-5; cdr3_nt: TGTGCCAGCAGCTTAGTAGCGGGGGGGCATCCAGAGACCCAGTACTTC; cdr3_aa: CASSLVAGGHPETQYF
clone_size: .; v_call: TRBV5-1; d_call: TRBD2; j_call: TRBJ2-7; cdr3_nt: TGCGCCAGCAGCTTGTTGGAGGGACTATCCTACGAGCAGTACTTC; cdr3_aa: CASSLLEGLSYEQYF
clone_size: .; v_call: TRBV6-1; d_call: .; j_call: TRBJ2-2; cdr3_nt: TGTGCCAGCAGGACAACGAACACCGGGGAGCTGTTTTTT; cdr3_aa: CASRTTNTGELFF
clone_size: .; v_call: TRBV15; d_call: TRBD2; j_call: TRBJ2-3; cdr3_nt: TGTGCCACCAGCAGAGTCCGGGGACTAGCGGGAGGGCCAGATACGCAGTATTTT; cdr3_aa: CATSRVRGLAGGPDTQYF
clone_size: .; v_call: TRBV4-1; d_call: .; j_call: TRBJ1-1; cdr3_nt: TGCGCCAGCAGCCAAGGTGGGGCGCGTACTGAAGCTTTCTTT; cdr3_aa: CASSQGGARTEAFF
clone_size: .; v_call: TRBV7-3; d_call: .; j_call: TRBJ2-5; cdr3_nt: TGTGCCAGCAGCCCCTGGGGGGAAGAGACCCAGTACTTC; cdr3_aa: CASSPWGEETQYF
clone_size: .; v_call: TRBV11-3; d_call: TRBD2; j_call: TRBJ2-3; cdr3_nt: TGTGCCAGCAGCTTAGCCGGGGGGGCGACTACGCAGTATTTT; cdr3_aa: CASSLAGGATTQYF
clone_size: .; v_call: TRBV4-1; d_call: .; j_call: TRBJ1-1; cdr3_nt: TGCGCCAGCAGCCCAAGGGAGGGCACTGAAGCTTTCTTT; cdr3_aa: CASSPREGTEAFF
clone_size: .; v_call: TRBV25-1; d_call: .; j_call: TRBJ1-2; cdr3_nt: TGTGCCAGCAGCCATTCAGGGGAAGGCGGCGGCTACACCTTC; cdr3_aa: CASSHSGEGGGYTF
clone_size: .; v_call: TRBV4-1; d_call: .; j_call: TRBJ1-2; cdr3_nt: TGCGCCAGCAGCCAAGATAGGCAGGGTATCGGAGGCTACACCTTC; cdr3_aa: CASSQDRQGIGGYTF
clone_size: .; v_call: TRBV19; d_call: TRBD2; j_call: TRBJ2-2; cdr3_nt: TGTGCCAGTAAGGCCGGACTAGTGAACACCGGGGAGCTGTTTTTT; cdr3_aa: CASKAGLVNTGELFF
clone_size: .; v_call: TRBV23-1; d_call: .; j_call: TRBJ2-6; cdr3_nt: TGCGCCAGCAGTTACGCGCCTTCTGGGGCCAACGTCCTGACTTTC; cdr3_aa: CASSYAPSGANVLTF
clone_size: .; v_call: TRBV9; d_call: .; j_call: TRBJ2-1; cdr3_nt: TGTGCCAGCAGCGGGCTTATAGGAGTTGATGAGCAGTTCTTC; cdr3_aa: CASSGLIGVDEQFF
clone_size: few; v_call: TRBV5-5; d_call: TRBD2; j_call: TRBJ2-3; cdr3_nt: TGTGCCAGCAGCACAACTAGCGGAGTCCTGGATACGCAGTATTTT; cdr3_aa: CASSTTSGVLDTQYF
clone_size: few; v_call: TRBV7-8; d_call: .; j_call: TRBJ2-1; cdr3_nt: TGTGCCAGCAGCTCCCTCCGCGGGATCCGGAGATATAATGAGCAGTTCTTC; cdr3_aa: CASSSLRGIRRYNEQFF
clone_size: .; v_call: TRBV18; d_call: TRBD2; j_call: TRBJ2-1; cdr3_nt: TGTGCCAGCTCACCACTTTTTAGCGGGGGGGACAATGAGCAGTTCTTC; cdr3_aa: CASSPLFSGGDNEQFF
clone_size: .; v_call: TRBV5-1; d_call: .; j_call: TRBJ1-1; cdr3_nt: TGCGCCAGCAGCCTAACAGGGAACACTGAAGCTTTCTTT; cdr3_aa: CASSLTGNTEAFF
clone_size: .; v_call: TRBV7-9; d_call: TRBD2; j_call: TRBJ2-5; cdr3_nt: TGTGCCAGCAGCGCCTTACTAGCGAACTACCAAGAGACCCAGTACTTC; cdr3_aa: CASSALLANYQETQYF
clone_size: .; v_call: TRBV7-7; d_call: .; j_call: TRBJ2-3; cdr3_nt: TGTGCCAGCAGCTTGGGGACACCCACAGATACGCAGTATTTT; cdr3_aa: CASSLGTPTDTQYF
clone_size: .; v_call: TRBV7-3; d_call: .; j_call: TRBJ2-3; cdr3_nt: TGTGCCAGCAGCTTCATGCAGGGCCCAGATACGCAGTATTTT; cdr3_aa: CASSFMQGPDTQYF
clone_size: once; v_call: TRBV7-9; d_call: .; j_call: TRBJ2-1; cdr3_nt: TGTGCCAGCAGCCCCCTGAACTCCAATGAGCAGTTCTTC; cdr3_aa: CASSPLNSNEQFF
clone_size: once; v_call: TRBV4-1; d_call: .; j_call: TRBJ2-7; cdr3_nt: TGCGCCAGCAGCCCCCGTCGCGGAGAGGGGGCCTACGAGCAGTACTTC; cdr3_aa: CASSPRRGEGAYEQYF
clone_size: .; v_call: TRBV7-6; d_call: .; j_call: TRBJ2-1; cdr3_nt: TGTGCCAGCAGCTACCAGACAGGGAGGAATGAGCAGTTCTTC; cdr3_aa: CASSYQTGRNEQFF
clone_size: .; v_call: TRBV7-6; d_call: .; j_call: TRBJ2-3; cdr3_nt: TGTGCCAGCAGCCCTTCCTCAAGGGGGGGATCAGATACGCAGTATTTT; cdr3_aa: CASSPSSRGGSDTQYF
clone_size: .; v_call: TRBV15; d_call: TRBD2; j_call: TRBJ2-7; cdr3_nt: TGTGCCACCAGCAGGGGCGGGAGCGCCTACGAGCAGTACTTC; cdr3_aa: CATSRGGSAYEQYF
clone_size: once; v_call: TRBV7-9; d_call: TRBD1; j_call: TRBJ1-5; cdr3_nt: TGTGCCAGCAGCTCCCCCTCGCCGGGACAGGCGACGGGGCATCAGCCCCAGCATTTT; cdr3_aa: CASSSPSPGQATGHQPQHF